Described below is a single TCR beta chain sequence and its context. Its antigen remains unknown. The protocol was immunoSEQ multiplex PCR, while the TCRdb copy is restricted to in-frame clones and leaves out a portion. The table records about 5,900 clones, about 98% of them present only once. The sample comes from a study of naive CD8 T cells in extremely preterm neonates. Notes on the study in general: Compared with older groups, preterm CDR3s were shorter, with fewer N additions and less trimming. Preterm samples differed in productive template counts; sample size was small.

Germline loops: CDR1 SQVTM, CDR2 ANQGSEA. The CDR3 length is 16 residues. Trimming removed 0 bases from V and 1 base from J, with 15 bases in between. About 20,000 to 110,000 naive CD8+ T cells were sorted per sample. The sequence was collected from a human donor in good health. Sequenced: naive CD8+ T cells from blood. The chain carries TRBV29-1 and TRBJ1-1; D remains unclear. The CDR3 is CSVEDRGMDANTEAFF. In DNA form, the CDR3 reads TGCAGCGTTGAAGATCGGGGTATGGATGCGAACACTGAAGCTTTCTTT.